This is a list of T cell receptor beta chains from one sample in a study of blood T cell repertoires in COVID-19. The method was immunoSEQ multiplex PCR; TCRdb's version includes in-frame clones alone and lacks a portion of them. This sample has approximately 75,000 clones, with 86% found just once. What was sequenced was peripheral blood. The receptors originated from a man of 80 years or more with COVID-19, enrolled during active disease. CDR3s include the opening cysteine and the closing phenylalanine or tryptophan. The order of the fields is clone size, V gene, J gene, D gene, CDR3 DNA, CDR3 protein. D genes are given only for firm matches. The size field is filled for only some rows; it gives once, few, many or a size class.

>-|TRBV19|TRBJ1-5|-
TGTGCCAGTAGTATCGGAGTTCGGAGGCCCCAGCATTTT
CASSIGVRRPQHF
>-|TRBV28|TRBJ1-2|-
TGTGCCAGCAGTTTATCAACAGGGAAGAAGGGACGAGGGGGCTACACCTTC
CASSLSTGKKGRGGYTF
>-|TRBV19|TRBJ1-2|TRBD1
TGTGCCAGTAGCCCTGTGGACAGGGAGGGCTATGGCTACACCTTC
CASSPVDREGYGYTF
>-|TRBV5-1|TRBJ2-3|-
TGCGCCAGCAGCTTGTCACGGGGTAGCACAGATACGCAGTATTTT
CASSLSRGSTDTQYF
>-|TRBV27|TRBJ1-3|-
TGTGCCAGCAGTTTATTCGCCCCGGGGTACTCTGGAAACACCATATATTTT
CASSLFAPGYSGNTIYF
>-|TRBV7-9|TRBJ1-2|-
TGTGCCAGCAGCCAAGACAGCTATGGCTACACCTTC
CASSQDSYGYTF
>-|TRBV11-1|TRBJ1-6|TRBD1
TGTGCCAGCAGCTTAGAGTCGGGACAGGGGTCCCTCCACTTT
CASSLESGQGSLHF
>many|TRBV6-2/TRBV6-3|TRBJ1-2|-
TGTGCCAGCAGTTACTTCAGGGGAAGTGGCTACACCTTC
CASSYFRGSGYTF
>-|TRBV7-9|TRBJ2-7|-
TGTGCCAGCAGCTTAGGGACTACCTCCTACGAGCAGTACTTC
CASSLGTTSYEQYF
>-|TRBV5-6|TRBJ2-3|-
TGTGCCAGCAGCTTGTTCGGGGTCAGCACAGATACGCAGTATTTT
CASSLFGVSTDTQYF
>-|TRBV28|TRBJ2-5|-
TGTGCCAGCACCTCCACCGCACTGAAAGAGACCCAGTACTTC
CASTSTALKETQYF
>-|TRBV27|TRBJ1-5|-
TGTGCCAGCAGTAAGAGTATTCGCCACCTTACTCAGCCCCAGCATTTT
CASSKSIRHLTQPQHF
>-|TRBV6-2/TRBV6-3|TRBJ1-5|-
TGTGCCAGCAGTCCCCAGGGCAATCAGCCCCAGCATTTT
CASSPQGNQPQHF
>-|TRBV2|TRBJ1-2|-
TGTGCCAGTTGCCCCGAGGGGGGGCTCGGCTACACCTTC
CASCPEGGLGYTF
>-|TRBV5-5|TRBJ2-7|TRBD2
TGTGCCAGCAGCTTGGAGCGGGGGCCATACGAGCAGTACTTC
CASSLERGPYEQYF
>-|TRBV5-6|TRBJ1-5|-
TGTGCCAGCAGCGTTTCATACAGGGTTAATCAGCCCCAGCATTTT
CASSVSYRVNQPQHF
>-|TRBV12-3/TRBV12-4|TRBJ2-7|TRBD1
TGTGCCAGCAGCTGGACAGGTTACGAGCAGTACTTC
CASSWTGYEQYF
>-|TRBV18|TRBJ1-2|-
TGTGCCAGCTCCCCTGGGGGGTCCTATGGCTACACCTTC
CASSPGGSYGYTF
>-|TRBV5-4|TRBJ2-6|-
TGTGCCAGCAGCTTGGACAGCTCTGGGGCCAACGTCCTGACTTTC
CASSLDSSGANVLTF
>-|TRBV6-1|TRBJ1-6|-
TGTGCCAGCAGTGAAGCAGGGGTGGGGCAGCTCGGATCACCCCTCCACTTT
CASSEAGVGQLGSPLHF
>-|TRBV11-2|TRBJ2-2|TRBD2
TGTGCCAGCAGCCTTAGCGGGGGGACGGACACCGGGGAGCTGTTTTTT
CASSLSGGTDTGELFF
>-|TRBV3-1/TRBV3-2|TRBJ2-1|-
TGTGCCAGCAGCCAAAGCGGATGGCTCGGGAATGAGCAGTTCTTC
CASSQSGWLGNEQFF
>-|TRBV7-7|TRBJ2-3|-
TGTGCCAGCAGCTTTACCGGGGACACAGATACGCAGTATTTT
CASSFTGDTDTQYF
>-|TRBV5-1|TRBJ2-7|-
TGCGCCAGCAGCTTTATCCCGACAGAGAATTCCTACGAGCAGTACTTC
CASSFIPTENSYEQYF
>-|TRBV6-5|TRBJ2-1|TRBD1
TGTGCCAGCCGGGACAGGATGTACAATGAGCAGTTCTTC
CASRDRMYNEQFF
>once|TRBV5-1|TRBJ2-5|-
TGCGCCAGCTGCGATGGAGGGGCTGAGGAGACCCAGTACTTC
CASCDGGAEETQYF
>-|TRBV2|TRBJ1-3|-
TGTGCCAGCAGTGCGGGGGGCGCCGGAAACACCATATATTTT
CASSAGGAGNTIYF
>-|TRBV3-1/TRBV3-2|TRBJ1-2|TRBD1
TGTGCCAGCAGCCAAGAATCCCTAGGGGGCGGCTATGGCTACACCTTC
CASSQESLGGGYGYTF
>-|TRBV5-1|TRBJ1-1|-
TGCGCCAGCGGAAAAACGACAGGTTCGGGGACTGAAGCTTTCTTT
CASGKTTGSGTEAFF
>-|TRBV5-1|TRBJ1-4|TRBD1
TGCGCCAGCGGACCGGACAGGGCTAATGAAAAACTGTTTTTT
CASGPDRANEKLFF
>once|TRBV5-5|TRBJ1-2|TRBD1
TGTGCCAGCAGCCCCATGACAGGGCTCCACTTCTATGGCTACACCTTC
CASSPMTGLHFYGYTF
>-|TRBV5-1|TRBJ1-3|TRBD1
TGCGCCAGCAGCGAAACAGGGGGGGTCTCTGGAAACACCATATATTTT
CASSETGGVSGNTIYF
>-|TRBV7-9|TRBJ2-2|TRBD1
TGTGCCAGCAGGTTCGACAGGGGTGGTAACACCGGGGAGCTGTTTTTT
CASRFDRGGNTGELFF
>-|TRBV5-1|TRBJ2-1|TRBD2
TGCGCCAGCAGCGCAACCGCGGCGCAGCGGGGGCATGAGCAGTTCTTC
CASSATAAQRGHEQFF
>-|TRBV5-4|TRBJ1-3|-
TGTGCCAGCAGCACAACAGGGTCGGGAAACACCATATATTTT
CASSTTGSGNTIYF
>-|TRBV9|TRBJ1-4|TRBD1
TGTGCCAGCAGCGTAGGGACAGGGGTCGGAAAACTGTTTTTT
CASSVGTGVGKLFF
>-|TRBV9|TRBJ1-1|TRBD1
TGTGCCAGCAGCGCCTCGGGACAGGTGAACACTGAAGCTTTCTTT
CASSASGQVNTEAFF
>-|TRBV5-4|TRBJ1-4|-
TGTGCCAGCAGCGCGCCGGAGGAAAAACTGTTTTTT
CASSAPEEKLFF
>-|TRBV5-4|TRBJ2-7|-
TGTGCCAGCAGCTTGGTTAGTTCCTACGAGCAGTACTTC
CASSLVSSYEQYF
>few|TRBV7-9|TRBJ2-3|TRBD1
TGTGCCAGTGCCGGGACAGGCGTTACAGATACGCAGTATTTT
CASAGTGVTDTQYF
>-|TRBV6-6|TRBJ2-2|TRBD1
TGTGCCAGCAGTTACTCCCGGGACAGCTACGGGGAGCTGTTTTTT
CASSYSRDSYGELFF
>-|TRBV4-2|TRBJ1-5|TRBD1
TGTGCCAGCAGCCAAGAGGGGGGTACAGGGGCGAGCAATCAGCCCCAGCATTTT
CASSQEGGTGASNQPQHF
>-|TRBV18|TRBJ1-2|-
TGTGCCAGCTCACCGGGGAGCTCCTATGGCTACACCTTC
CASSPGSSYGYTF
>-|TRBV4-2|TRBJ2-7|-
TGTGCCAGCAGCCAAGAGCACAGGAGCGAGCAGTACTTC
CASSQEHRSEQYF
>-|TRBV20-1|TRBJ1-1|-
TGCAGTGCTAGTTCAATGAGACAACAGAACACTGAAGCTTTCTTT
CSASSMRQQNTEAFF
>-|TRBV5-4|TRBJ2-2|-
TGTGCCAGCAGCTTGTCCCCCACAGGGTCTGGGGAGCTGTTTTTT
CASSLSPTGSGELFF
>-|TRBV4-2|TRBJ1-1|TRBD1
TGTGCCAGCAGCTCTGACAGGGAGAACACTGAAGCTTTCTTT
CASSSDRENTEAFF
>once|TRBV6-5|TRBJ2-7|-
TGTGCCAGCAGTCGGGACATTTCCTACGAGCAGTACTTC
CASSRDISYEQYF
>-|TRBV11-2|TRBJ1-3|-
TGTGCCAGCAGCTCCGACCCCGGGGTCACCATATATTTT
CASSSDPGVTIYF
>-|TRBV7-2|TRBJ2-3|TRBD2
TGTGCCAGCAGCATGCGGGGGGCTAGCACAGATACGCAGTATTTT
CASSMRGASTDTQYF
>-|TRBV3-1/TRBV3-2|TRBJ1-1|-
TGTGCCAGCAGCCAAGGGTTCAGGTCTGAAGCTTTCTTT
CASSQGFRSEAFF
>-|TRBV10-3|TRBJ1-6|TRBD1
TGTGCCATCAGTGAGACAGGGGGATATAATTCACCCCTCCACTTT
CAISETGGYNSPLHF
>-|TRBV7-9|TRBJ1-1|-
TGTGCCAGCAGCCATCCGGGCACTGAAGCTTTCTTT
CASSHPGTEAFF
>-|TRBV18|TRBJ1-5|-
TGTGCCAGCTCACTCCTGGGGCTGGAGAATCAGCCCCAGCATTTT
CASSLLGLENQPQHF